The source of this TCR beta chain is a study of OX40 agonist ivuxolimab in advanced cancers. Libraries were prepared by immunoSEQ multiplex PCR; TCRdb keeps only in-frame clonotypes and omits some of them. The sample yields fewer than 90,000 clones, more than 85% seen once. This specimen consisted of CD4+ or CD8+ T cells sorted from blood, obtained in a trial of the OX40 agonist ivuxolimab. This TCR was sampled from an adult with an advanced solid tumor such as melanoma, head and neck, liver or kidney cancer.

CDR3 DNA sequence: TGTGCCAGCAGCTTGATACTCTACGAGCAGTACTTC. As protein: CASSLILYEQYF. The V call is TRBV7-2, the J call TRBJ2-7; no reliable D call. Germline V CDR1 and CDR2: SGHTA, FQGNSA. Between the trimmed V and J ends, which lost 3 bases and 3 bases, there was a span of 6 bases. CDR3 size: 12 residues.